This T cell receptor (beta chain) was found in a study of CD8+ T cells in alopecia areata. Study information: Treated patients were given oral tofacitinib, which was dosed at 5 to 10 mg twice daily.

The study's findings and limits: Relative to normal scalp, lesional scalp, especially alopecia totalis/universalis, showed higher clonality. During tofacitinib treatment, many expanded lesional clones remained in scalp and blood. Tofacitinib significantly decreased scalp clonality and expanded CD8+ clones among top 100.

There are a few counts of this clone. No antigen is known for it. Specified treatment: oral pan-JAK inhibitor, 5-10 mg twice daily. RNA was extracted and reverse transcribed into cDNA as the sequencing template. Profiling relied on immunoSEQ multiplex PCR, and the TCRdb table lists in-frame clones only, not all of them. The sample has some 190,000 clones; 40% to 55% are singletons. With V trimmed by 3 bases and J by 4 bases, 8 bases remained unmatched. CDR1 is LGHNA and CDR2 is YSLEER in the germline V gene. The CDR3 length is 18 residues. Sequenced here: CD8+ T cells sorted from blood, sampled at roughly week 53, from a patient treated with tofacitinib. The rearrangement joins TRBV4-3 to TRBJ2-3; 15 nucleotides match TRBD2. The sequence derives from a human donor with alopecia areata. The CDR3 loop reads CASSHPGLAGGPPDTQYF. In DNA form, the CDR3 reads TGCGCCAGCAGCCACCCTGGACTAGCGGGGGGGCCTCCAGATACGCAGTATTTT.